Listed below are T cell receptor beta chains from one sample, sequenced in a study of HIV-infected patients and healthy controls. TCRdb reprocessed the 5' RACE reads via MiXCR and lists one record per CDR3 protein. The repertoire holds about 7,800 distinct CDR3 sequences, with approximately 6.1% as singletons. The sample here was blood, taken before antiretroviral therapy. These receptors were collected from an adult with HIV infection. Each CDR3 is given with its conserved first and last residue. Each record gives: D gene, J gene, clone size, V gene, CDR3 protein, CDR3 DNA. The D gene is left open where the match is weak. Clone sizes are given selectively: once, few, many, or a class where the clone is expanded.

D: TRBD2; J: TRBJ2-1; size: medium-sized; V: TRBV5-1; CDR3: CASSSGLAGASNEQFF; DNA: TGCGCCAGCAGCTCGGGACTAGCGGGGGCATCCAATGAGCAGTTCTTC
D: NA; J: TRBJ1-6; size: many; V: TRBV28; CDR3: CASSSWVGWNNSPLHF; DNA: TGTGCCAGCAGCTCTTGGGTTGGATGGAATAATTCACCCCTCCACTTT
D: TRBD2; J: TRBJ2-1; size: medium-sized; V: TRBV9; CDR3: CASSVGTSGGPIYNEQFF; DNA: TGTGCCAGCAGCGTAGGGACTAGCGGGGGGCCGATCTACAATGAGCAGTTCTTC
D: NA; J: TRBJ2-3; size: medium-sized; V: TRBV29-1; CDR3: CSVASTDTQYF; DNA: TGCAGCGTTGCAAGCACAGATACGCAGTATTTT
D: NA; J: TRBJ2-7; size: many; V: TRBV6-6; CDR3: CASQGSSYEQYF; DNA: TGTGCCAGTCAGGGTAGCTCCTACGAGCAGTACTTC
D: NA; J: TRBJ2-1; size: few; V: TRBV12-3/TRBV12-4; CDR3: CASSLKEGYYNEQFF; DNA: TGTGCCAGCAGTTTAAAGGAGGGCTACTACAATGAGCAGTTCTTC
D: NA; J: TRBJ1-5; size: NA; V: TRBV6-2/TRBV6-3; CDR3: CASSYSTEGGQPQHF; DNA: TGTGCCAGCAGTTACTCGACGGAGGGGGGTCAGCCCCAGCATTTT
D: TRBD2; J: TRBJ2-3; size: many; V: TRBV5-1; CDR3: CASSSRRGEDTQYF; DNA: TGCGCCAGCAGCTCGCGTCGGGGGGAGGATACGCAGTATTTT
D: NA; J: TRBJ2-3; size: many; V: TRBV7-9; CDR3: CASSLEGRGLMFTQYF; DNA: TGTGCCAGCAGCTTAGAGGGCAGGGGACTAATGTTCACGCAGTATTTT
D: NA; J: TRBJ1-1; size: medium-sized; V: TRBV29-1; CDR3: CSVVRDTEAFF; DNA: TGCAGCGTTGTTAGGGACACTGAAGCTTTCTTT
D: NA; J: TRBJ2-1; size: medium-sized; V: TRBV28; CDR3: CASSFFGMGSYNEQFF; DNA: TGTGCCAGCAGTTTTTTCGGGATGGGCTCCTACAATGAGCAGTTCTTC
D: TRBD2; J: TRBJ2-5; size: few; V: TRBV27; CDR3: CASSPKPAIWTSGETFQETQYF; DNA: TGTGCCAGCAGTCCGAAACCAGCCATTTGGACTAGCGGGGAAACCTTTCAAGAGACCCAGTACTTC
D: NA; J: TRBJ2-7; size: many; V: TRBV16; CDR3: CASSQIDSKTFYEQYF; DNA: TGTGCCAGCAGCCAAATCGACAGCAAGACATTCTACGAGCAGTACTTC
D: NA; J: TRBJ1-6; size: many; V: TRBV5-4; CDR3: CASRRTEGQGLSSPLHF; DNA: TGTGCCAGCAGGAGGACGGAAGGTCAGGGTCTCAGTTCACCCCTCCACTTT
D: NA; J: TRBJ2-3; size: many; V: TRBV20-1; CDR3: CSARATGGSDTQYF; DNA: TGCAGTGCTAGAGCTACAGGCGGGTCGGATACGCAGTATTTT
D: NA; J: TRBJ2-1; size: many; V: TRBV11-2; CDR3: CASSPGYYEQFF; DNA: TGTGCCAGCAGCCCAGGGTACTATGAGCAGTTCTTC
D: TRBD2; J: TRBJ2-7; size: few; V: TRBV7-2; CDR3: CASSPGREYYEQYF; DNA: TGTGCCAGCAGCCCAGGGAGGGAGTACTACGAGCAGTACTTC
D: NA; J: TRBJ2-1; size: many; V: TRBV5-1; CDR3: CASSGGPAHNEQFF; DNA: TGCGCCAGCAGCGGGGGCCCAGCTCACAATGAGCAGTTCTTC
D: NA; J: TRBJ2-7; size: many; V: TRBV12-3/TRBV12-4; CDR3: CASSLGGGNYEQYF; DNA: TGTGCCAGCAGTTTGGGGGGGGGCAACTACGAGCAGTACTTC
D: NA; J: TRBJ2-5; size: few; V: TRBV14; CDR3: CASQDRARKYF; DNA: TGTGCCAGCCAAGATCGGGCCCGGAAGTACTTC
D: TRBD1; J: TRBJ2-3; size: NA; V: TRBV7-3; CDR3: CASSLAGTGSRADTQYF; DNA: TGTGCCAGCAGCTTAGCTGGGACAGGGAGCCGGGCAGATACGCAGTATTTT
D: TRBD1; J: TRBJ1-3; size: medium-sized; V: TRBV4-3; CDR3: CASSQLTGDGNTIYF; DNA: TGCGCCAGCAGCCAGTTGACAGGGGATGGAAACACCATATATTTT
D: NA; J: TRBJ1-6; size: NA; V: TRBV3-1; CDR3: CASSHGEDNSPLHF; DNA: TGTGCCAGCAGCCACGGGGAGGACAATTCACCCCTCCACTTT
D: NA; J: TRBJ2-3; size: medium-sized; V: TRBV7-8; CDR3: CASSSGVFTDTQYF; DNA: TGTGCCAGCAGCTCGGGGGTCTTCACAGATACGCAGTATTTT
D: TRBD1; J: TRBJ2-3; size: many; V: TRBV20-1; CDR3: CSARATGAARPDTQYF; DNA: TGCAGTGCTAGAGCCACAGGGGCAGCACGCCCAGATACGCAGTATTTT
D: NA; J: TRBJ2-6; size: many; V: TRBV20-1; CDR3: CSARPAGAWGANVLTF; DNA: TGCAGTGCTAGGCCAGCGGGTGCTTGGGGGGCCAACGTCCTGACTTTC
D: NA; J: TRBJ2-7; size: NA; V: TRBV29-1; CDR3: CSVEVAGIGEQYF; DNA: TGCAGCGTTGAAGTGGCAGGGATTGGCGAGCAGTACTTC
D: TRBD2; J: TRBJ2-3; size: medium-sized; V: TRBV4-1; CDR3: CASSLRSLAGSTDTQYF; DNA: TGCGCCAGCAGCCTACGCTCTCTAGCGGGGAGCACAGATACGCAGTATTTT
D: NA; J: TRBJ2-7; size: many; V: TRBV7-8; CDR3: CASSLAEGNSYEQYF; DNA: TGTGCCAGCAGCTTAGCGGAGGGGAACTCCTACGAGCAGTACTTC